The present entry profiles one TCR beta chain with its context. Its specificity is not known. The data stem from a study of cytomegalovirus exposure and HLA in healthy donors. Findings and limits, study-wide: A few chains tied to CMV proved CMV antigen-specific in vitro. Researchers catalogued some 160 TCR beta chains as cytomegalovirus-associated.

Repertoires were generated with immunoSEQ multiplex PCR, while TCRdb's copy carries only in-frame clones and drops some. Of 150,000 to 200,000 clones in the sample, roughly 85% are singletons; the top ten hold more than 15%. The sequence derives from a man between 18 and 35 years old in good health and CMV-seropositive. The sequencing sample was made of PBMCs.

CDR3 nucleotide sequence: TGTGCCAGCAGTGAGGGGACTTTATATGGGGGCACTGAAGCTTTCTTT. Translation: CASSEGTLYGGTEAFF. The chain links TRBV2 to TRBJ1-1; D perhaps matches TRBD1 (5 bases). The germline CDR1 and CDR2 sequences are SNHLY and FYNNEI. The ends were cut back, 3 bases at V and 4 bases at J, with 18 bases in the middle. This CDR3 has 16 residues.